This record looks at one TCR beta chain sequence and its context. This specimen belongs to a study of blood T cell repertoires in COVID-19. Looking at the study overall: COVID-19 samples from acute and convalescent phases originated in the United States, Italy and Spain.

The V and J ends lost 6 bases and 1 base, in that order; junction bases with no gene match: 5. Germline values: CDR1 MNHEY, CDR2 SVGAGI. There are 15 residues in the CDR3. Profiled with immunoSEQ multiplex PCR; TCRdb holds only in-frame clones, not every one. The repertoire includes 120,000 or so clones, less than 75% of them detected once, and approximately 0.79% sits in the top ten. This TCR was sampled from a human donor with acute or convalescent COVID-19. The donor label of this sample is uncertain. The chain links TRBV6-5 to TRBJ2-1; 8 bases line up with TRBD2. The source material was peripheral blood. The CDR3 sequence: CASRDSGASYNEQFF. In nucleotides, the CDR3 is TGTGCCAGCAGGGATAGCGGGGCTTCCTACAATGAGCAGTTCTTC.